Each of the 10 T cell receptor beta chains below was sequenced from the same sample in a study of cytomegalovirus exposure and HLA in healthy donors. In the PCR, 60 Vbeta and 13 Jbeta primers were used. The method was immunoSEQ multiplex PCR; TCRdb's version includes in-frame clones alone and lacks a portion of them. The table shows roughly 120,000 clones, with over 70% occurring only once. Sequenced sample: PBMCs. The receptors derive from a woman aged 45-59 years in good health and CMV-seropositive.

The J gene is TRBJ2-7, the V gene TRBV27; no firm D call. Germline V gene lookup returns CDR1 MNHEY and CDR2 SMNVEV (reference sequence). The CDR3 extends over 13 amino acids. V lost 6 bases, J lost 5 bases, and 14 bases lay in between. The CDR3 here is CASSPPGVDEQYF. DNA of the CDR3: TGTGCCAGCAGCCCGCCAGGTGTAGACGAGCAGTACTTC.

A few counts support this clone. V and J are TRBV19 and TRBJ1-1, with 7 positions matching TRBD1. Germline V CDR1 and CDR2: LNHDA, SQIVND (reference sequence). V gave up 7 bases and J gave up 2 bases; unmatched junction bases: 13. The CDR3 loop spans 16 amino acids. The CDR3 spells CASTSTPGQDNTEAFF. The CDR3 nucleotides read TGTGCCAGTACCTCAACGCCAGGACAGGACAACACTGAAGCTTTCTTT. The variable domain in full, with the rest retrieved from reference TRBV19 and TRBJ1-1, is DGGITQSPKYLFRKEGQNVTLSCEQNLNHDAMYWYRQDPGQGLRLIYYSQIVNDFQKGDIAEGYSVSREKKESFPLTVTSAQKNPTAFYLCASTSTPGQDNTEAFFGQGTRLTVV.

V and J are TRBV7-2 and TRBJ2-5; tentative D call: TRBD1 (6 bases). Germline loops: CDR1 SGHTA, CDR2 FQGNSA. The CDR3 runs to 15 residues. Trimming removed 4 bases at V and 2 bases at J, with 14 bases between. CDR3 amino acids: CASSYGRGIQETQYF. The CDR3, as DNA: TGTGCCAGCAGCTACGGAAGGGGGATTCAAGAGACCCAGTACTTC.

DNA for the CDR3: TGTGCCAGCAGCGGAGGGGGGGCACTTACAACTAATGAAAAACTGTTTTTT. This sequence encodes CASSGGGALTTNEKLFF. This sequence joins TRBV7-2 and TRBJ1-4; a possible D gene is TRBD1 (6 bases). Germline CDR1 reads SGHTA; CDR2 reads FQGNSA. Trimming took off 5 bases at V and 0 bases at J, with 16 bases between the two ends. The CDR3 runs 17 residues.

Only a few counts were recorded for this clone. The gene calls are TRBV4-3 and TRBJ1-4, with D uncertain. The germline V gene has CDR1 LGHNA and CDR2 YSLEER. Trimming stripped 4 bases from V and 8 bases from J, with 11 bases between. This CDR3 contains 13 residues. CDR3: CASSPDMEEKLFF. The CDR3 nucleotides are TGCGCCAGCAGCCCTGACATGGAAGAAAAACTGTTTTTT.

CDR3 sequence: CSVDRSYGYTF. DNA of the CDR3: TGCAGCGTCGACAGATCCTATGGCTACACCTTC. This sequence joins TRBV29-1 and TRBJ1-2, with D possibly being TRBD1 (5 bases). This CDR3 has 11 amino acids. V was pared by 6 bases and J by 4 bases, with 9 bases between. CDR1 and CDR2 from the germline V gene are SQVTM and ANQGSEA.

This rearrangement joins TRBV4-3 to TRBJ1-3; TRBD1 might be the D (5 bases). From germline, CDR1 is LGHNA and CDR2 YSLEER. V lost 0 bases to trimming and J lost 16 bases, with 16 bases between them. The CDR3 totals 13 residues. The CDR3 DNA reads as TGCGCCAGCAGCCAAGATAGGGGCAGACCTGAGTATTTT. This codes for CASSQDRGRPEYF.

V is TRBV4-3 and J is TRBJ2-3, with TRBD2 matching over 7 bases. V was pared by 3 bases and J by 2 bases, with 2 bases of the junction left unmatched. CDR1 LGHNA and CDR2 YSLEER come from the germline V gene. The CDR3 has 14 residues. The CDR3 DNA is TGCGCCAGCAGCCAGGGGGGGGTCACAGATACGCAGTATTTT. Residues: CASSQGGVTDTQYF.

The V call is TRBV7-6, the J call TRBJ2-2; TRBD1 agrees at 9 bases. The CDR3 length is 16 residues. Germline values: CDR1 SGHVS, CDR2 FNYEAQ. The ends lost 0 bases at V and 5 bases at J; junction bases unmatched: 4. The CDR3 reads CASSLAQGASTGELFF. DNA for the CDR3: TGTGCCAGCAGCTTAGCACAGGGGGCGTCGACCGGGGAGCTGTTTTTT.

This clone has more than one count but fewer than ten. The gene calls are TRBV7-2 and TRBJ1-2, with TRBD1 identical over 9 bases. In germline, CDR1 is SGHTA, CDR2 FQGNSA. After removal of 5 bases from V and 6 bases from J, the junction contained 13 bases not matched to a gene. The CDR3 runs 16 residues. The CDR3 region has the DNA TGTGCCAGCAGCCCGGGACAGGGAAATACGTACGATGGCTACACCTTC. Translating gives CASSPGQGNTYDGYTF.